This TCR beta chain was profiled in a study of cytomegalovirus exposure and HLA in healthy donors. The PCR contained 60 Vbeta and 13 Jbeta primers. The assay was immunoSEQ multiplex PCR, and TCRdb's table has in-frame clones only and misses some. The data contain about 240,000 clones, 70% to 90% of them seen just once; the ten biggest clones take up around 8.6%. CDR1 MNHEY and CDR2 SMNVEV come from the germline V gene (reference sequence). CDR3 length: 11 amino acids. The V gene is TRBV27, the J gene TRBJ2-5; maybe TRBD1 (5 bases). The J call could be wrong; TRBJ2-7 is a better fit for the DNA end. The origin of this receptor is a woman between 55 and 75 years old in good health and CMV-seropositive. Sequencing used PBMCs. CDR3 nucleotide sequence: TGTGCCAGCATAGGGGCCTACGAGCAGTACTTC. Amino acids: CASIGAYEQYF.